Detailed here is one T cell receptor (beta chain). There is no known antigen for this receptor. Base qualities are not recorded, but no much larger clone differs from it by a single base. This record comes from a study of blood T cells in healthy people across ages (dated by TCRdb to the mid-2010s). Regarding the study in general: In model experiments, template switching captured about one uniquely barcoded TCR beta cDNA molecule for every two T cells. Using deep sequencing normalized with unique cDNA molecular identifiers, the study measured how TCR beta repertoire diversity changes with age. Four age groups were formed from the donors: young (average 16 years), middle-aged (more than 35), aged (around 68) and long-lived (82). To avoid experimental bias, donors of different ages were spread randomly across the sequencing lanes. For two donors (one aged 18 to 30 and one aged 80 or older), the study analyzed two additional independent replicas of 1 million unique cDNA reads from the same blood draw.

Donors were a few dozen systemically healthy Caucasian individuals from Russia aged 6 to 90 years. Approximately 10 milliliters of peripheral blood were collected from each donor into EDTA-treated Vacutainer tubes. Ficoll-Paque density-gradient centrifugation was used to isolate PBMCs, with at least 6.5 million per sample. Total RNA, at least 5.5 micrograms per sample, was extracted from PBMCs with Trizol reagent. The percentages of naive CD45RAhigh/CD27high T cells were determined by flow cytometry on a PBMC aliquot from every donor. From the cysteine up to the phenylalanine, the CDR3 has a length of 17 residues. Only the CDR3 part of the read is kept: 51 bases, read in frame from the first base. CDR1 and CDR2 are drawn from the germline V gene (reference sequence): LNHDA, SQIVND. V loses 6 bases at its end and J loses 2 bases; junction bases beyond the gene matches: 12. The study at large found these results: The long-lived group showed more naive CD4+ T cells, fewer expanded clones and increased TCR diversity than the aged group, suggesting age selection. Because profiling used bulk unsorted PBMCs, naive and antigen-experienced compartments could not be compared conclusively. Because the CMV infection status of the donors was unknown, age-related changes in expanded clonotypes may potentially have been confounded. Estimates of total diversity based on one million sequenced T cells were considered lower bounds and underestimates. As age increased, observed TCR beta diversity per million T cells dropped in a roughly linear way, and a significant reduction was already evident by age about 40. There was a strong correlation between observed TCR beta diversity and the percentage of naive T cells measured by flow cytometry.

Receptors were amplified or captured by 5' RACE. The sequencing machine was an Illumina HiSeq 2500. The second PCR ran for roughly 7 to 12 cycles and used a J-beta primer mix along with a sample-barcoded 5' primer. A template-switch 5' adaptor carrying 12 random nucleotides introduced a unique molecular identifier onto each TCR beta cDNA molecule. Each sample yielded at least 2.5 million CDR3-containing paired-end reads. First-strand cDNA was synthesized from all RNA with the Mint cDNA synthesis kit, primed by a TRBC-specific oligonucleotide. All cDNA was treated with uracil-DNA glycosylase and then went through a first 18-cycle PCR with the universal primers M1SS and BC2_uni_R. The published analysis was carried out like this. Normalization of each sample was performed by random selection of 1 million high-quality reads, each carrying a distinct molecular identifier. Reads with shared molecular identifiers were discarded instead of being binned into consensus sequences. CDR3 identification, clonotype clustering and error correction used MiTCR with a Q25 quality threshold and the strictest error-elimination algorithm. A nonparametric unseen species model with Euler transformation was used to estimate a lower bound on total TCR beta diversity. Using fastp at Q25 and MiXCR, TCRdb reprocessed the public reads and kept productive beta chains. Rows are unified per CDR3 protein, each entry keeping the most common DNA and genes. Here the V and J calls rest on TCRdb's processing, not on the authors' analysis. Counted in this sample were 600,000 to 650,000 distinct CDR3 sequences; under 70% of them appeared once. The ten largest clones represent over 30% of the sample.

The chain is made from TRBV19 and TRBJ2-5, with 10 junctional bases fitting TRBD2. Sequences were obtained from blood. The TCR was taken from a man aged 55 to 69 in good health. The DNA reads as follows: TGTGCCAGTAGCACCCATCAAGCGGGGGGGCAACAAGAGACCCAGTACTTC. The translation is CASSTHQAGGQQETQYF.